A single TCR beta chain is shown here with its context. The target antigen is unknown. The data originate from a study of graft-versus-host responses after intestinal transplantation. Study details: Transplant types were multivisceral, liver-intestinal, or isolated intestinal. Study-wide findings and caveats: GvH clones were identified in recipient marrow, with some first appearing in ileum or blood. GvH clone levels peaked in circulation, and this peak was associated with early post-transplant HvG declines.

Sequencing used immunoSEQ multiplex PCR; TCRdb keeps in-frame clones, though not all of them. Altogether about 92,000 clones are present, around four fifths being singletons, with the ten largest covering roughly a sixth. Trimming took off 1 base at V and 2 bases at J, with 9 bases between the two ends. Germline V CDR1 and CDR2: PRHDT, FYEKMQ (reference sequence). This CDR3 spans 15 amino acids. V and J are TRBV13 and TRBJ2-1; a possible D gene is TRBD2 (5 bases). The clonotype originates from a human donor who received an intestinal transplant. Sequenced here: unstimulated CD8+ T cells sorted from spleen or lymph node cells, sampled before intestinal transplant. This CDR3 is CASSLVTTPYNEQFF. The DNA for the CDR3 is TGTGCCAGCAGCTTAGTGACTACCCCCTACAATGAGCAGTTCTTC.